These T cell receptor beta chains were read from a single sample in a study of OX40 agonist ivuxolimab in advanced cancers. Data came from immunoSEQ multiplex PCR; TCRdb stores just in-frame clones and leaves some out. The sample includes some 34,000 clones, approximately 90% of them seen just once. The sequences come from CD4+ or CD8+ T cells sorted from blood, collected in a trial of the OX40 agonist ivuxolimab. These receptors all come from an adult with an advanced solid tumor such as melanoma, head and neck, liver or kidney cancer. The CDR3 runs from the conserved cysteine through the conserved F or W. Each record gives: V gene, clone size, J gene, D gene, CDR3 DNA, CDR3 protein. The D gene is left open where the match is weak. Clone size is stated in some rows and not others, as once, few, many or a class when expanded.

>TRBV11-2|NA|TRBJ2-3|NA
TGTGCCAGCAGCTTGGAGGAACCCGACATTTTTAGCACAGATACGCAGTATTTT
CASSLEEPDIFSTDTQYF
>TRBV18|medium-sized|TRBJ1-5|NA
TGTGCCAGCTCAGATACAGGGTACTATCAGCCCCAGCATTTT
CASSDTGYYQPQHF
>TRBV4-1|NA|TRBJ2-5|TRBD2
TGCGCCAGCAGGCGCGGGACTAGCGGACAAGAGACCCAGTACTTC
CASRRGTSGQETQYF
>TRBV27|NA|TRBJ1-5|NA
TGTGCCAGCAGTCTACAGGCGAGCAATCAGCCCCAGCATTTT
CASSLQASNQPQHF
>TRBV27|NA|TRBJ2-7|NA
TGTGCCAGCAGCCTCCAAAAGGGACGGCCCTCCTACGAGCAGTACTTC
CASSLQKGRPSYEQYF
>TRBV19|NA|TRBJ2-5|NA
TGTGCCAGTAGTCCCCCGGGGGAGGCGACCCAGTACTTC
CASSPPGEATQYF
>TRBV5-4|NA|TRBJ2-7|NA
TGTGCCAGCAGCCTCGGGGGCTACGAGCAGTACTTC
CASSLGGYEQYF
>TRBV6-1|NA|TRBJ2-3|NA
TGTGCCAGCAGTGAAGGGCAAGGGAGCACAGATACGCAGTATTTT
CASSEGQGSTDTQYF
>TRBV19|NA|TRBJ2-1|TRBD2
TGTGCCAGTAGCCAATCGGGGGGGACGCACAATGAGCAGTTCTTC
CASSQSGGTHNEQFF
>TRBV5-1|NA|TRBJ2-7|TRBD1
TGCGCCAGCAGCTTGGAGGTGACAGGGATGCACGAGCAGTACTTC
CASSLEVTGMHEQYF
>TRBV9|NA|TRBJ2-5|NA
TGTGCCAGCAGCGAGGGAGACGCGGGAGAGACCCAGTACTTC
CASSEGDAGETQYF
>TRBV13|NA|TRBJ2-7|TRBD2
TGTGCCAGCAGCTCCGGACTAGCCTCGTCCTACGAGCAGTACTTC
CASSSGLASSYEQYF
>TRBV4-3|NA|TRBJ2-5|NA
TGCGCCAGCAGCCAAGAGACGGGAAAAGAGACCCAGTACTTC
CASSQETGKETQYF
>TRBV5-6|NA|TRBJ2-7|NA
TGTGCCAGCAGCGGCGGGACAGTCAAGTACGAGCAGTACTTC
CASSGGTVKYEQYF
>TRBV28|NA|TRBJ1-3|NA
TGTGCCAGCTACAGAAACACCATATATTTT
CASYRNTIYF
>TRBV5-8|NA|TRBJ1-5|NA
TGTGCCAGCAGCTTAGGGCAGTATAGCAATCAGCCCCAGCATTTT
CASSLGQYSNQPQHF
>TRBV7-2|NA|TRBJ2-1|TRBD2
TGTGCCAGCAGCTCAGGACTAGCGGCCTACAATGAGCAGTTCTTC
CASSSGLAAYNEQFF
>TRBV27|NA|TRBJ2-1|NA
TGTGCCAGCAGTTTAAGCCACTCCTACAATGAGCAGTTCTTC
CASSLSHSYNEQFF
>TRBV7-9|NA|TRBJ2-1|NA
TGTGCCAGCAGCTCCTTAGGGAATGAGCAGTTCTTC
CASSSLGNEQFF
>TRBV28|NA|TRBJ2-3|NA
TGTGCCAGCAGTCCCCTCTTGGCGGGATGGGGTACAGATACGCAGTATTTT
CASSPLLAGWGTDTQYF
>TRBV4-3|NA|TRBJ2-1|TRBD2
TGCGCCAGCAGCCAAGATTGGCTAGCGGGTTACAATGAGCAGTTCTTC
CASSQDWLAGYNEQFF
>TRBV28|NA|TRBJ1-5|TRBD1
TGTGCCAGCAGTACCTTGACAGGGAGCAATCAGCCCCAGCATTTT
CASSTLTGSNQPQHF
>TRBV30|once|TRBJ1-1|NA
TGTGCCTGGAGAGACCAGGGGAACACTGAAGCTTTCTTT
CAWRDQGNTEAFF
>TRBV6-5|NA|TRBJ2-3|TRBD2
TGTGCCAGCAGTTTAGCGGGAGCGACAGATACGCAGTATTTT
CASSLAGATDTQYF
>TRBV13|NA|TRBJ2-3|TRBD2
TGTGCCAGCAGCTCCACTAGCGGGAGCACAGATACGCAGTATTTT
CASSSTSGSTDTQYF
>TRBV7-9|NA|TRBJ2-3|TRBD2
TGTGCCAGCAGCTTAGGCCCGGGACTAGCGGGACGCACAGATACGCAGTATTTT
CASSLGPGLAGRTDTQYF
>TRBV7-6|NA|TRBJ2-1|NA
TGTGCCAGCAGCTTAACAAGAGGGTCCTACAATGAGCAGTTCTTC
CASSLTRGSYNEQFF
>TRBV7-9|once|TRBJ1-4|NA
TGTGCCAGCAGCCCGAGGGACGGTTCTAGGGCTTGGGAAAAACTGTTTTTT
CASSPRDGSRAWEKLFF
>TRBV28|NA|TRBJ1-5|NA
TGTGCCAGCAGCCCAGGGGTCGACAATCAGCCCCAGCATTTT
CASSPGVDNQPQHF
>TRBV30|NA|TRBJ2-1|NA
TGTGCCTGGAGTGTGGATTGGAATGAGCAGTTCTTC
CAWSVDWNEQFF
>TRBV28|NA|TRBJ2-5|TRBD2
TGTGCCAGCAGTCCTCAACTAGCGGGTTTCGAGACCCAGTACTTC
CASSPQLAGFETQYF
>TRBV18|NA|TRBJ1-1|NA
TGTGCCAGCTCACCACCGATTTATCCCAAGGAAGCTTTCTTT
CASSPPIYPKEAFF
>TRBV5-6|NA|TRBJ1-1|NA
TGTGCCAGCAGCCTAAGGACGAACACTGAAGCTTTCTTT
CASSLRTNTEAFF
>TRBV27|NA|TRBJ2-1|TRBD2
TGTGCCAGCAGTTTCGTCCTCCGACTAGCCGGTGGTGATGAGCAGTTCTTC
CASSFVLRLAGGDEQFF
>TRBV13|NA|TRBJ2-7|TRBD2
TGTGCCAGCAGCACCCAACTAGCGGGCCCTATGTACTTC
CASSTQLAGPMYF
>TRBV6-1|NA|TRBJ2-4|NA
TGTGCCAGCAGTGAAGAGCTAGCCAAAAACATTCAGTACTTC
CASSEELAKNIQYF
>TRBV28|NA|TRBJ2-3|TRBD2
TGTGCCAGCAGGGAGACGGGGGGTGCAGATACGCAGTATTTT
CASRETGGADTQYF
>TRBV5-6|NA|TRBJ1-2|TRBD1
TGTGCCAGCAGCTTAGGACAGGGACGCTATGGCTACACCTTC
CASSLGQGRYGYTF
>TRBV28|NA|TRBJ2-1|TRBD2
TGTGCCAGCAGTTTATCGGCTAGCGGCTATGAGCAGTTCTTC
CASSLSASGYEQFF
>TRBV11-2|NA|TRBJ2-5|TRBD2
TGTGCCAGCAGCTCGTGGGAGGGCCAAGAGACCCAGTACTTC
CASSSWEGQETQYF
>TRBV4-1|NA|TRBJ2-3|NA
TGCGCCAGCAGCCAAGATGACACAGACACAGATACGCAGTATTTT
CASSQDDTDTDTQYF
>TRBV7-6|NA|TRBJ2-1|TRBD2
TGTGCCAGCAGCAAGGAACTAGCGGTATCCTACAATGAGCAGTTCTTC
CASSKELAVSYNEQFF
>TRBV10-3|once|TRBJ2-1|NA
TGTGCCATCAGACCCGACGATAACAATGAGCAGTTCTTC
CAIRPDDNNEQFF
>TRBV7-9|NA|TRBJ1-1|NA
TGTGCCAGCAGCCGGACGTTAATGAACACTGAAGCTTTCTTT
CASSRTLMNTEAFF
>TRBV5-6|NA|TRBJ2-7|TRBD1
TGTGCCAGCAGCTTGGGGGACAGTTCCTACGAGCAGTACTTC
CASSLGDSSYEQYF
>TRBV5-1|NA|TRBJ2-7|NA
TGCGCCAGCAGCTTGGCGTGGGGGGATTCCTACGAGCAGTACTTC
CASSLAWGDSYEQYF
>TRBV28|NA|TRBJ2-3|TRBD1
TGTGCCAGCAGACAGGGGGCCTTCACAGATACGCAGTATTTT
CASRQGAFTDTQYF
>TRBV11-1|NA|TRBJ2-7|NA
TGTGCCAGCAGCTTAGTTGGGGATACCTACGAGCAGTACTTC
CASSLVGDTYEQYF
>TRBV6-5|NA|TRBJ1-5|NA
TGTGCCAGCAGTTACGGGACGGAATATCAGCCCCAGCATTTT
CASSYGTEYQPQHF
>TRBV21-1|once|TRBJ2-5|NA
TGTGCCAGCAGCAAACCGGGACCACAAAAAAAAGGAGGGACCCAGTACTTC
CASSKPGPQKKGGTQYF
>TRBV6-1|NA|TRBJ2-5|TRBD1
TGTGCCAGCCAGTTCGGGGACAGTTGGGAGACCCAGTACTTC
CASQFGDSWETQYF
>TRBV27|NA|TRBJ1-1|NA
TGTGCCAGCAGTCCGATGGGACAAACTCGAGCTTTCTTT
CASSPMGQTRAFF
>TRBV28|NA|TRBJ2-7|NA
TGTGCCAGCAGTCCTCTCCCGGTGGGCTTCAACGAGCAGTACTTC
CASSPLPVGFNEQYF
>TRBV19|once|TRBJ2-1|TRBD2
TGTGCCAGTAGTCCCGATAGCGGGTGGTTTTACAATGAGCAGTTCTTC
CASSPDSGWFYNEQFF
>TRBV27|NA|TRBJ1-4|NA
TGTGCCAGCAGTAACCCTTGGGGTGGGGAAAAACTGTTTTTT
CASSNPWGGEKLFF
>TRBV27|NA|TRBJ2-7|NA
TGTGCCAGCAGATCGCTAGCCTACGAGCAGTACTTC
CASRSLAYEQYF
>TRBV28|NA|TRBJ1-6|NA
TGTGCCAGCGGGTACGGGGCCTACTCACCCCTCCACTTT
CASGYGAYSPLHF
>TRBV28|NA|TRBJ2-2|NA
TGTGCCAGCAGTTTATGGGCCGAGGGCCGGGAGCTGTTTTTT
CASSLWAEGRELFF
>TRBV7-3|NA|TRBJ2-2|NA
TGTGCCAGCAGCTTCTCCGGGGCCCCGTCCTCCGGGGAGCTGTTTTTT
CASSFSGAPSSGELFF